The 14 T cell receptor beta chains below all came from one sample that was sequenced in a study of OX40 agonist ivuxolimab in advanced cancers. Produced via immunoSEQ multiplex PCR; TCRdb's table is partial and in-frame only. Of 80,000 to 95,000 clones in the sample, more than 80% were seen once. The sample here was CD4+ or CD8+ T cells sorted from blood, taken in a trial of the OX40 agonist ivuxolimab. The receptors derive from an adult with an advanced solid tumor such as melanoma, head and neck, liver or kidney cancer.

The V and J genes are TRBV5-1 and TRBJ2-7, with a weak D call TRBD2 (6 bases). V was trimmed by 4 bases and J by 7 bases, leaving 18 bases between them. CDR1 and CDR2 from the germline V gene are SGHRS and YFSETQ. The length of the CDR3 is 14 residues. The CDR3 region has the DNA TGCGCCAGCAGCCTTTTGGGGGGAGCGGCGGAGCAGTACTTC. Its protein product is CASSLLGGAAEQYF.

CDR3 coding DNA: TGTGCCAGCAGGGGCGTAAATGAAAAACTGTTTTTT. Its protein is CASRGVNEKLFF. The chain employs TRBV7-9 and TRBJ1-4; D gene uncertain. The germline V gene encodes CDR1 SEHNR and CDR2 FQNEAQ (reference sequence). Trimming pared 6 bases from V and 5 bases from J, leaving 7 bases between. The CDR3 extends over 12 amino acids.

The genes are TRBV6-5 and TRBJ1-3, with D possibly TRBD1 on 5 matching bases. CDR3 length: 15 residues. The ends were cut back, 6 bases at V and 7 bases at J, with 19 bases in the middle. Looked up from germline, CDR1 is MNHEY and CDR2 is SVGAGI. The CDR3 bases are TGTGCCAGCAGCCCTTCGAGTTGGGGGACGAACACCATATATTTT. Protein product: CASSPSSWGTNTIYF.

With respect to this clone: Relative to the germline gene, one junction end is altered; a read error may explain this. Here the CDR3 reads CASSPRHSTYEQYF. The CDR3 DNA follows: TGTGCTAGCAGCCCTAGACACAGCACCTACGAGCAGTACTTC. This chain links TRBV7-7 with TRBJ2-7; D ambiguous. Germline CDR1 and CDR2: SSHAT and FNYEAQ (reference sequence). The CDR3 consists of 14 residues. Together with reference TRBV7-7 and TRBJ2-7, the CDR3 gives the full variable domain: GAGVSQSPRYKVTKRGQDVTLRCDPISSHATLYWYQQALGQGPEFLTYFNYEAQPDKSGLPSDRFSAERPEGSISTLTIQRTEQRDSAMYRCASSPRHSTYEQYFGPGTRLTVT.

This chain joins TRBV7-8 and TRBJ2-1, with D possibly matching TRBD1 (6 bases). The germline V gene encodes CDR1 SGHVS and CDR2 FQNEAQ. The V and J ends lost 8 bases and 3 bases respectively, with 11 bases between them. This CDR3 region has 13 residues. CDR3 amino acids: CASGQPVYNEQFF. CDR3 coding DNA: TGTGCCAGCGGACAGCCAGTCTACAATGAGCAGTTCTTC.

This chain uses TRBV5-6 with TRBJ2-7, with a tentative D call TRBD1 (6 bases). V lost 3 bases and J lost 0, with 19 bases in between. This CDR3 spans 17 amino acids. Germline V gene sequence: CDR1 SGHDT, CDR2 YYEEEE. The CDR3 DNA reads TGTGCCAGCAGCTCTTCCGACCACAGGGCTAGCTCCTACGAGCAGTACTTC. Translating it yields CASSSSDHRASSYEQYF.

This clone showed up just once. CDR3 nucleotide sequence: TGTGCCAGCTCACTGGGACTGGAAGATACGCAGTATTTT. Protein product: CASSLGLEDTQYF. The chain is built from TRBV18 and TRBJ2-3; the D gene is possibly TRBD2 (6 bases). Trimming stripped 4 bases from V and 5 bases from J, with 10 bases between. Germline V gene data show CDR1 as KGHSH and CDR2 as LQKENI. There are 13 residues in the CDR3.

This rearrangement joins TRBV7-9 to TRBJ1-2; no definite D call. This CDR3 contains 10 residues. Germline V lookup: CDR1 SEHNR, CDR2 FQNEAQ (reference sequence). Trimming left V 8 bases short and J 8 bases short, with 9 bases between. The CDR3 region is CASVERGYTF. Here the CDR3 DNA reads TGTGCCAGCGTTGAGAGGGGCTACACCTTC.

The chain is built from TRBV9 and TRBJ2-5; 10 bases are shared with TRBD2. The CDR3 loop spans 19 amino acids. Germline V gene lookup returns CDR1 SGDLS and CDR2 YYNGEE. Trimming at V came to 6 bases and at J to 2 bases, leaving 19 bases not matched to a gene. The CDR3: CASNNLPGLAINIQETQYF. In DNA form, the CDR3 reads TGTGCCAGCAACAACCTTCCGGGACTAGCGATAAACATACAAGAGACCCAGTACTTC.

This clone has just one count. The V gene is TRBV27, the J gene TRBJ1-1, with TRBD1 as a possible D gene (5 bases). V shed 6 bases and J shed 3 bases, with 14 bases lying between them. The germline V gene has CDR1 MNHEY and CDR2 SMNVEV (reference sequence). The CDR3 totals 14 residues. DNA of the CDR3: TGTGCCAGCAGCAGGATAGGGGAAGACACTGAAGCTTTCTTT. This translates into CASSRIGEDTEAFF.

On this clone itself: The sample has other DNA sequences that encode this CDR3 too. This chain links TRBV11-3 with TRBJ2-7; D might be TRBD2 (5 bases). Germline V gene data show CDR1 as SGHNT and CDR2 as YENEEA. V was trimmed by 5 bases and J by 4 bases, leaving 9 bases between them. The CDR3 loop spans 12 amino acids. Here the CDR3 reads CASSPGVYEQYF. Written as DNA, the CDR3 is TGTGCCAGCAGCCCCGGGGTGTACGAGCAGTACTTC.

This chain joins TRBV6-6 and TRBJ2-7; 10 bases match TRBD1. Trimming at V came to 5 bases and at J to 6 bases, leaving 7 bases not matched to a gene. Looked up from germline, CDR1 is MNHNY and CDR2 is SVGAGI (reference sequence). The CDR3 is made up of 14 amino acids. CDR3 DNA: TGTGCCAGCAGTGTACTCGGGACAGGGGTCGAGCAGTACTTC. Protein: CASSVLGTGVEQYF.

The V gene is TRBV2, the J gene TRBJ2-1; no clear D gene. Trimming cost V 6 bases and J 0 bases, with 15 bases left between them. Germline V CDR1 and CDR2: SNHLY, FYNNEI. The CDR3 sequence is 16 residues long. CDR3 nucleotide sequence: TGTGCCAGCAGCGCCACGACCTACTCCTCCTACAATGAGCAGTTCTTC. This gives the protein CASSATTYSSYNEQFF.

The chain couples TRBV28 to TRBJ1-1; TRBD1 matches at 7 bases. The CDR3 is made up of 13 amino acids. V lost 4 bases, J lost 10 bases, and 9 bases stayed unmatched. The germline gives CDR1 MDHEN, CDR2 SYDVKM. In DNA form, the CDR3 reads TGTGCCAGCAGTTCTATAGACAGGGTTGGAGCTTTCTTT. Residues: CASSSIDRVGAFF.